The 5 T cell receptor beta chains listed next were all sequenced from one sample in a study of OX40 agonist ivuxolimab in advanced cancers. Clones were sequenced by immunoSEQ multiplex PCR, and TCRdb holds only the in-frame ones, with some missing. The data hold about 15,000 clones, with about 77% observed a single time. Sequencing used CD4+ or CD8+ T cells sorted from blood, obtained in a trial of the OX40 agonist ivuxolimab. These TCRs come from an adult with an advanced solid tumor such as melanoma, head and neck, liver or kidney cancer.

The chain links TRBV11-2 to TRBJ1-1; no clear D gene. The germline V gene encodes CDR1 SGHAT and CDR2 FQNNGV. The CDR3 runs to 11 residues. The ends were cut back, 4 bases at V and 9 bases at J, with 9 bases in the middle. The CDR3 sequence is CASSSIGKAFF. For the CDR3, the DNA is TGTGCCAGCAGCTCTATTGGGAAAGCTTTCTTT.

V is TRBV5-4 and J is TRBJ2-7; D may match TRBD1 or TRBD2 (5 bases each). CDR3 size: 15 residues. Germline loops: CDR1 SGHNT, CDR2 YYREEE (reference sequence). V lost 4 bases and J lost 6, with 20 bases in between. The DNA of the CDR3 is TGTGCCAGCAGCCAAGCCCTGACAGCGGTCTCCGAGCAGTACTTC. It yields the protein CASSQALTAVSEQYF.

V is TRBV7-9 and J is TRBJ2-5; tentative D call: TRBD1 (5 bases). The CDR3 contains 14 residues. Trimming took 5 bases from V and 5 from J, leaving 15 bases between them. Germline CDR1 SEHNR, CDR2 FQNEAQ (reference sequence). The CDR3 is CASSPPGNSETQYF. In DNA, the CDR3 is TGTGCCAGCAGCCCGCCAGGGAACTCGGAGACCCAGTACTTC.

This rearrangement joins TRBV27 to TRBJ2-5, with TRBD1 matching over 10 bases. Losses at the gene ends were 5 bases for V and 0 bases for J; bases not matched to a gene: 3. Per the germline V gene, CDR1 is MNHEY and CDR2 is SMNVEV (reference sequence). The CDR3 contains 15 residues. The CDR3 is CASSTTGGDQETQYF. DNA of the CDR3: TGTGCCAGCAGTACGACAGGGGGCGACCAAGAGACCCAGTACTTC.

This clone was detected only once. This sequence joins TRBV9 and TRBJ1-2; D remains ambiguous. V lost 0 bases and J lost 3, with 9 bases in between. The CDR3 has 14 amino acids. Per germline, CDR1 SGDLS and CDR2 YYNGEE. The CDR3 nucleotides are TGTGCCAGCAGCGTAGGTCTCGGGTACTATGGCTACACCTTC. Protein: CASSVGLGYYGYTF.